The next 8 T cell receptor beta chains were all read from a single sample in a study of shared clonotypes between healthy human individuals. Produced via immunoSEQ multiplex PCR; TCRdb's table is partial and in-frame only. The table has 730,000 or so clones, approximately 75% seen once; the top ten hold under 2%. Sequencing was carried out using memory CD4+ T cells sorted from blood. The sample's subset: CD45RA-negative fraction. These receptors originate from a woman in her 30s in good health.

The CDR3 protein is CASRALAGGYEQYF. CDR3 bases: TGTGCCAGCAGAGCGCTAGCGGGAGGGTACGAGCAGTACTTC. The chain joins TRBV11-2 to TRBJ2-7, with TRBD2 matching 12 bases. This CDR3 spans 14 amino acids. Germline values: CDR1 SGHAT, CDR2 FQNNGV. The junction had 4 bases not matched to a gene; V was cut back by 6 bases and J by 4 bases.

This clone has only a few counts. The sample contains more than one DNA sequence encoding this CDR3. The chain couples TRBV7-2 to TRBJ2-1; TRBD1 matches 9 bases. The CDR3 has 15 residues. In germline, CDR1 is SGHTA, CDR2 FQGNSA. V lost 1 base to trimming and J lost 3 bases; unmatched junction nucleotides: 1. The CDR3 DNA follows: TGTGCCAGCAGCTTAGTGGGACAGGGCTACAATGAGCAGTTCTTC. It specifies CASSLVGQGYNEQFF.

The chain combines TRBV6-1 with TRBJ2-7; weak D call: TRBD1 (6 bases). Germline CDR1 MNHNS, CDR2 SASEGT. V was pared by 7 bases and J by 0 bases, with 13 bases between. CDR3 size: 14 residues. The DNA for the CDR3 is TGTGCCAGCACCCTGAGGGGGTACTCCTACGAGCAGTACTTC. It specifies CASTLRGYSYEQYF.

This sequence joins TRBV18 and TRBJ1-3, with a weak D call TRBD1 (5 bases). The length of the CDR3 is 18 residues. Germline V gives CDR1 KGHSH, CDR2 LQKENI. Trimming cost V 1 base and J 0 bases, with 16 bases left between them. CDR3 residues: CASSPRGQGPDSGNTIYF. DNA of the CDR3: TGTGCCAGCTCACCACGAGGGCAGGGCCCAGACTCTGGAAACACCATATATTTT. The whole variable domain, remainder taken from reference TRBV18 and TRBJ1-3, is NAGVMQNPRHLVRRRGQEARLRCSPMKGHSHVYWYRQLPEEGLKFMVYLQKENIIDESGMPKERFSAEFPKEGPSILRIQQVVRGDSAAYFCASSPRGQGPDSGNTIYFGEGSWLTVV.

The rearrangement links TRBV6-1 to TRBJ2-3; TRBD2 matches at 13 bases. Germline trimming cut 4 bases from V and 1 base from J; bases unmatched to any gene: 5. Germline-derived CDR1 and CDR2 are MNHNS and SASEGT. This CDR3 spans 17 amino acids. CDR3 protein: CASSGLLAGGGTDTQYF. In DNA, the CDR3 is TGTGCCAGCAGTGGCCTACTAGCGGGAGGGGGCACAGATACGCAGTATTTT.

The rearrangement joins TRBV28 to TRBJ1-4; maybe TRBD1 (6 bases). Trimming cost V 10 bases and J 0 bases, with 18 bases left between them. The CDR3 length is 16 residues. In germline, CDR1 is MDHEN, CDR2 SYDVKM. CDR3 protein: CATERGILTTNEKLFF. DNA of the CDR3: TGTGCCACCGAAAGGGGGATTCTCACAACTAATGAAAAACTGTTTTTT.

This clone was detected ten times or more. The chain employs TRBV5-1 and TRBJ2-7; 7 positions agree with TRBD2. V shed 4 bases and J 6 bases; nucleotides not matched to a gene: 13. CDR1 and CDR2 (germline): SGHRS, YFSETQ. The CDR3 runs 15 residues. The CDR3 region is CASSPNGGIGGEQYF. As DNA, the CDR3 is TGCGCCAGCAGCCCCAACGGGGGGATTGGCGGCGAGCAGTACTTC.

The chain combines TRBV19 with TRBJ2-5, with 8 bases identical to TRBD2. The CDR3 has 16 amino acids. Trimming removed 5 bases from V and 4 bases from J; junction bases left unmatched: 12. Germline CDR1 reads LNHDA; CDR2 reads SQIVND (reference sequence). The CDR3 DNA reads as TGTGCCAGTAGTTCCCGGGGGGTAGCGGGAATAGAGACCCAGTACTTC. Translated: CASSSRGVAGIETQYF.